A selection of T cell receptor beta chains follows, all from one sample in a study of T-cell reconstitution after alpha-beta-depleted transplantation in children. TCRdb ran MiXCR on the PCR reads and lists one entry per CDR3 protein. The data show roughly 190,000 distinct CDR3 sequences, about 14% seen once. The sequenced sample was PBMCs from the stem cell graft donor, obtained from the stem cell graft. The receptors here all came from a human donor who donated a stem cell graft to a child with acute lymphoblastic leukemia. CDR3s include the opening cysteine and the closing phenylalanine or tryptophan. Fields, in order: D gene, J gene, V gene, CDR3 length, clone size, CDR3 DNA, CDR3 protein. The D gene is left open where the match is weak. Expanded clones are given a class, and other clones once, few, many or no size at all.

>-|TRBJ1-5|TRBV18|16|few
TGTGCCAGCTCACCACTGCCCATTGAGAAGAATCAGCCCCAGCATTTT
CASSPLPIEKNQPQHF
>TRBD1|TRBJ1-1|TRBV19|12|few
TGTGCCAGTTCAACAGGGGTGGCTGAAGCTTTCTTT
CASSTGVAEAFF
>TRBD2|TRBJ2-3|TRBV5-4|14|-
TGTGCCAGCAGCCCTGGACTAGCTCAAGATACGCAGTATTTT
CASSPGLAQDTQYF
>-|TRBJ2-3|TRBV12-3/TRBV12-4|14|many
TGTGCCAGCAACAAACTAGCAGACACAGATACGCAGTATTTT
CASNKLADTDTQYF
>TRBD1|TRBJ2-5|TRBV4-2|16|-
TGTGCCAGCAGCCAGGACTTGACAGGGGGGCGAGGGACCCAGTACTTC
CASSQDLTGGRGTQYF
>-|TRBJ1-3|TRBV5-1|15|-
TGCGCCAGCAGCCGAGGACGGCCGCCTGGAAACACCATATATTTT
CASSRGRPPGNTIYF
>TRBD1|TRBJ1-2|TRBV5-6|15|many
TGTGCCAGCAGCTTAGGACAGGGAGAGGGCTATGGCTACACCTTC
CASSLGQGEGYGYTF
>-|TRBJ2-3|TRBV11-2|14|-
TGTGCCAGCAGCTTAGCCCTCCGCACAGATACGCAGTATTTT
CASSLALRTDTQYF
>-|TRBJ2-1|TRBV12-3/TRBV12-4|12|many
TGTGCCAGCAGCCGGATTAACAATGAGCAGTTCTTC
CASSRINNEQFF
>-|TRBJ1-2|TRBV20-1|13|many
TGCAGTGCCCGGTCCGGCACGGACTATGGCTACACCTTC
CSARSGTDYGYTF
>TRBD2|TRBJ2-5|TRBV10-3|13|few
TGTGCCATCAGCTTAGCGGGACAAGAGACCCAGTACTTC
CAISLAGQETQYF
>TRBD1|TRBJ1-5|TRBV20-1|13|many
TGCAGTGGCAAGACAGGGGGCAATCAGCCCCAGCATTTT
CSGKTGGNQPQHF
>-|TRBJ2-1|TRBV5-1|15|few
TGCGCCAGCAGCTCCGGCCTCGGGACCTACAATGAGCAGTTCTTC
CASSSGLGTYNEQFF
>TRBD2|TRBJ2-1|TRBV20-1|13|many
TGCAGGGCTCGTGGCCTAGCGGACAATGAGCAGTTCTTC
CRARGLADNEQFF
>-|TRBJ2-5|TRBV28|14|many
TGTGCCAGCAGTTTGGGGCAGCTCAGAGAGACCCAGTACTTC
CASSLGQLRETQYF
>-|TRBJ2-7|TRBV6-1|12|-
TGTGCCAGCGGGCAAAGGGGGTACGAGCAGTACTTC
CASGQRGYEQYF
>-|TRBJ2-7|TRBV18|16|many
TGTGCCAGCTCACCACCGGTCCAACAGGGCAACTACGAGCAGTACTTC
CASSPPVQQGNYEQYF
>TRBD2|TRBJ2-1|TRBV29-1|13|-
TGCAGCGTTGGGGTAGCGGGAGGCGAAGAGCAGTTCTTC
CSVGVAGGEEQFF
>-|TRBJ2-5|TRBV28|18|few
TGTGCCAGCAGTTTACTTACAAGTACGGACAGCCCTCACAAGACCCAGTACTTC
CASSLLTSTDSPHKTQYF
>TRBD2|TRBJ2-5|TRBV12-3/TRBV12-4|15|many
TGTGCCAGCAACTTCGGGACTAGCCCCGGCGGGACCCAGTACTTC
CASNFGTSPGGTQYF
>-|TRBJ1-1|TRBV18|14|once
TGTGCCAGCTCACCGGACGTACAGAACACTGAAGCTTTCTTT
CASSPDVQNTEAFF
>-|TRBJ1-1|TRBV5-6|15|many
TGTGCCAGCAGCCCTCGGAGACGGGATACTTTCACAGCTTTCTTT
CASSPRRRDTFTAFF
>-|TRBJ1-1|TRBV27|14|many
TGTGCCAGCACCCTCGTCTCAGGGAGCACTGAAGCTTTCTTT
CASTLVSGSTEAFF
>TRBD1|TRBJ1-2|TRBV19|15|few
TGTGCCACGAGGGAGGCCTGGACAGGACCCAATGGCTACACCTTC
CATREAWTGPNGYTF
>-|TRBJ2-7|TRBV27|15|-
TGTGCCAGCAGTGCTCCCGGGACTGGCACCTACGAGCAGTACTTC
CASSAPGTGTYEQYF
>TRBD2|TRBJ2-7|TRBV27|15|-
TGTGCCAGCAGTTTGGGCGGGGGGGGCACCTACGAGCAGTACTTC
CASSLGGGGTYEQYF
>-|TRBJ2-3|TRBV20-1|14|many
TGCAGTGCTAGTCGTTCAGGGGAGGCAGATACGCAGTATTTT
CSASRSGEADTQYF
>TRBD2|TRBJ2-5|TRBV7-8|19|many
TGTGCCAGCAGCGTTGGGACTAGCGGGAGGGCCTCCCACGGAGAGACCCAGTACTTC
CASSVGTSGRASHGETQYF
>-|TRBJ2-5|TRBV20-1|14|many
TGCAGTGCTAGACGGGGGCGGGGACAAGAGACCCAGTACTTC
CSARRGRGQETQYF
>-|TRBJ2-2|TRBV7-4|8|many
TGTGAGGGCGGGGAGCTGTTTTTT
CEGGELFF
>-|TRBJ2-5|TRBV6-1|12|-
TGTGCCAGCAGTGACCACCAAGAGACCCAGTACTTC
CASSDHQETQYF
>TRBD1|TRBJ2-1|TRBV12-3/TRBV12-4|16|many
TGTGCCAGCAGTCCCCGGGGCAGGGGGCAGGTGAATGAGCAGTTCTTC
CASSPRGRGQVNEQFF
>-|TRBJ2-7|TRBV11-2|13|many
TGTGCCAGCAGGTACGGGACATCCTACGAGCAGTACTTC
CASRYGTSYEQYF
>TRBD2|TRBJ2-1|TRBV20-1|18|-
TGCAGTGCTAGACCTCTCTTTGGCGGGAGGGGCAATTACAATGAGCAGTTCTTC
CSARPLFGGRGNYNEQFF
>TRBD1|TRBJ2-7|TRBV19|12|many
TGTGCCATTAACAGGGGGCTATTACAGCAGTACTTC
CAINRGLLQQYF
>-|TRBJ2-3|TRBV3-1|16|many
TGTGCCAGCAGCCTCATGACTAGTCCACAGGCAGATACGCAGTATTTT
CASSLMTSPQADTQYF
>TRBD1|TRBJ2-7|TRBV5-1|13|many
TGCGCCAGCAGTTTTGACAGGGGCTACGAGCAGTACTTC
CASSFDRGYEQYF
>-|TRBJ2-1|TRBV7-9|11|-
TGTGCCAGCAGCCCGCCGCCTGAGCAGTTCTTC
CASSPPPEQFF
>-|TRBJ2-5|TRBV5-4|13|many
TGTGCCAGCAGCTTGGGAACGGGAGAGACCCAGTACTTC
CASSLGTGETQYF
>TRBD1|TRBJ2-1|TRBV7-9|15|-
TGTGCCAGCAGCCGCGGGCAGGGGGCTTCGGATGAGCAGTTCTTC
CASSRGQGASDEQFF
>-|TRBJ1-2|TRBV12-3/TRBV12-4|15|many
TGTGCCAGCAGTCTCGGGACATTCTCTCTCTATGGCTACACCTTC
CASSLGTFSLYGYTF
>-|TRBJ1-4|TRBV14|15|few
TGTGCCAGCAGCCAAGATGTTAACAGAAATGAAAAACTGTTTTTT
CASSQDVNRNEKLFF
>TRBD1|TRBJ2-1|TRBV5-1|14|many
TGCGCCAGCAGCTTGGCCGGGACAGACAATGAGCAGTTCTTC
CASSLAGTDNEQFF
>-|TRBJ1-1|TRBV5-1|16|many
TGCGCCAGCAGCTCTTGGGAGAGGGGCATGAACACTGAAGCTTTCTTT
CASSSWERGMNTEAFF
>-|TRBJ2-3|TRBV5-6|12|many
TGTGCCAGCAGCTTGTTGGAAGATACGCAGTATTTT
CASSLLEDTQYF
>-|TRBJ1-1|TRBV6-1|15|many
TGTGCCAGCAGCCCGGGGGGGGGATGGAACACTGAAGCTTTCTTT
CASSPGGGWNTEAFF
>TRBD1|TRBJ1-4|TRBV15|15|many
TGTGCCACCAGCAGAGATTACCGACAGGGTGGAAAACTGTTTTTT
CATSRDYRQGGKLFF
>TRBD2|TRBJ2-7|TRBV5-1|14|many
TGCGCCAGCGGAAGACTAGCGGGAGCGGACGAGCAGTACTTC
CASGRLAGADEQYF